These 18 T cell receptor beta chains originate from one sample sequenced in a study of OX40 agonist ivuxolimab in advanced cancers. Profiled with immunoSEQ multiplex PCR; TCRdb holds only in-frame clones, not every one. The data hold around 67,000 clones, with roughly 83% observed a single time. The specimen was CD4+ or CD8+ T cells sorted from blood, collected in a trial of the OX40 agonist ivuxolimab. Every receptor here comes from an adult with an advanced solid tumor such as melanoma, head and neck, liver or kidney cancer.

The chain joins TRBV19 to TRBJ2-6; D possibly corresponds to TRBD1 (6 bases). In germline, CDR1 is LNHDA, CDR2 SQIVND (reference sequence). The V gene lost 3 bases and the J gene lost 4 bases, with 16 bases spanning the gap. The CDR3 length is 17 residues. In nucleotides, the CDR3 is TGTGCCAGTAGTATGGATGGCAGGGGCTACGGGGCCAACGTCCTGACTTTC. It is translated as CASSMDGRGYGANVLTF.

The rearrangement uses TRBV2 and TRBJ1-2; 7 bases align to TRBD1. J gave up 4 bases and V 7 bases, and 6 bases lay outside the gene matches. Germline V lookup: CDR1 SNHLY, CDR2 FYNNEI. CDR3 length equals 13 residues. The CDR3 loop reads CASMGQFLYGYTF. As DNA, the CDR3 is TGTGCCAGCATGGGACAGTTCCTCTATGGCTACACCTTC.

J is TRBJ1-5 and V is TRBV27; 11 positions match TRBD1. The V segment lost 1 base and the J segment 9 bases; nucleotides outside the gene matches: 8. This CDR3 contains 16 residues. Looked up from germline, CDR1 is MNHEY and CDR2 is SMNVEV (reference sequence). CDR3 amino acids: CASSLLGDRGTGPQHF. In DNA form, the CDR3 reads TGTGCCAGCAGTTTATTGGGGGACAGGGGGACAGGGCCCCAGCATTTT.

This clone was counted once. This chain joins TRBV7-9 and TRBJ1-1; 7 nucleotides align to TRBD1. The CDR3 spans 16 residues. The germline gives CDR1 SEHNR, CDR2 FQNEAQ (reference sequence). The V segment lost 3 bases and the J segment 5 bases; nucleotides outside the gene matches: 12. CDR3 sequence: CASSFGPGGGRTEAFF. The CDR3 region has the DNA TGTGCCAGCAGCTTCGGTCCAGGAGGGGGCCGGACTGAAGCTTTCTTT. The whole variable domain, filled in from reference TRBV7-9 and TRBJ1-1, reads DTGVSQNPRHKITKRGQNVTFRCDPISEHNRLYWYRQTLGQGPEFLTYFQNEAQLEKSRLLSDRFSAERPKGSFSTLEIQRTEQGDSAMYLCASSFGPGGGRTEAFFGQGTRLTVV.

V and J are TRBV5-4 and TRBJ2-1; 11 bases are shared with TRBD2. The CDR3 is made up of 16 amino acids. Germline assignment: CDR1 SGHNT and CDR2 YYREEE (reference sequence). The junction had 6 bases not matched to a gene; V was cut back by 0 bases and J by 7 bases. CDR3 region: CASSLGGLAGLNEQFF. The CDR3 DNA reads TGTGCCAGCAGCTTGGGTGGACTAGCGGGTCTGAATGAGCAGTTCTTC.

The chain couples TRBV4-2 to TRBJ2-5; D call uncertain. Germline V CDR1 and CDR2: LGHNA, YNFKEQ. The CDR3 spans 16 residues. Trimming shortened V by 1 base and J by 3 bases, and 15 bases separated the two germline ends. CDR3 DNA: TGTGCCAGCAGCCAAGCCGTGTGGGCAGCAGAAGAGACCCAGTACTTC. It codes for CASSQAVWAAEETQYF.

The rearrangement links TRBV9 to TRBJ1-1; no firm D call. The germline gives CDR1 SGDLS, CDR2 YYNGEE. Trimming pared 4 bases from V and 4 bases from J, leaving 14 bases between. This CDR3 is built from 14 residues. The DNA of the CDR3 is TGTGCCAGCAGCCCCCACTCTAGCAGCACTGAAGCTTTCTTT. Its protein product is CASSPHSSSTEAFF.

V is TRBV28 and J is TRBJ1-1; D perhaps matches TRBD1 (5 bases). Germline V gene sequence: CDR1 MDHEN, CDR2 SYDVKM. V was trimmed by 6 bases and J by 7 bases, leaving 12 bases between them. The length of the CDR3 is 12 residues. The CDR3 protein is CASSPRRGEAFF. For the CDR3, the DNA is TGTGCCAGCAGCCCCCGGAGGGGTGAAGCTTTCTTT.

This chain joins TRBV11-2 and TRBJ1-4; 7 positions match TRBD1. V lost 0 bases and J lost 10; bases outside the gene matches: 5. The CDR3 runs 14 residues. Germline lookup yields CDR1 SGHAT and CDR2 FQNNGV. CDR3 loop: CASSLENRGGKLFF. The DNA of the CDR3 is TGTGCCAGCAGCTTAGAGAACAGGGGAGGAAAACTGTTTTTT.

Regarding this clone: Mismatch with germline at one junction end may stem from a read error. The chain carries TRBV2 and TRBJ2-7, with D possibly being TRBD1 (5 bases). This CDR3 has 12 residues. Per germline, CDR1 SNHLY and CDR2 FYNNEI. The CDR3, as DNA: TGTGCCAGCAGACCCAGGGCAGTCGAGCGGTACTTC. It specifies CASRPRAVERYF.

The chain carries TRBV7-2 and TRBJ1-1, with 9 bases that match TRBD1. After removal of 7 bases from V and 5 bases from J, the junction contained 11 bases not matched to a gene. The CDR3 has 15 amino acids. The germline V gene has CDR1 SGHTA and CDR2 FQGNSA. Here the CDR3 reads CASTIGGQGTTEAFF. The CDR3 DNA sequence: TGTGCCAGCACCATCGGAGGACAGGGGACGACTGAAGCTTTCTTT.

This clone appeared once. The genes are TRBV11-2 and TRBJ2-1; TRBD2 agrees at 7 bases. Per the germline V gene, CDR1 is SGHAT and CDR2 is FQNNGV. The CDR3 is 11 amino acids. After removal of 5 bases from V and 12 bases from J, the junction contained 4 bases not matched to a gene. The chain's CDR3 is CASSLGGGQFF. The DNA for the CDR3 is TGTGCCAGCAGCCTTGGGGGGGGGCAGTTCTTC.

This chain joins TRBV19 and TRBJ2-7; no definite D call. The germline V gene encodes CDR1 LNHDA and CDR2 SQIVND (reference sequence). V dropped 4 bases and J dropped 3 bases, with 4 bases sitting between them. The CDR3 is 11 amino acids. CDR3 loop: CASSSNYEQYF. For the CDR3, the DNA is TGTGCCAGTAGTAGCAACTACGAGCAGTACTTC.

CDR3 loop: CAWRSEGTYYGYTF. As DNA, the CDR3 is TGTGCCTGGAGAAGTGAGGGCACTTACTATGGCTACACCTTC. The chain joins TRBV30 to TRBJ1-2; D unclear. There are 14 residues in the CDR3. V dropped 3 bases and J dropped 3 bases, with 14 bases sitting between them. Looked up from germline, CDR1 is GTSNPN and CDR2 is SVGIG (reference sequence).

The gene calls are TRBV5-1 and TRBJ1-2; D is unresolved. Germline V gives CDR1 SGHRS, CDR2 YFSETQ. The CDR3 runs to 13 residues. V was clipped by 2 bases and J by 2 bases, with 7 bases between them. In DNA, the CDR3 is TGCGCCAGCAGCTTTGGGCAGAACTATGGCTACACCTTC. Encoded protein: CASSFGQNYGYTF.

This clone was recorded a few times. The chain is built from TRBV4-2 and TRBJ1-2; D remains ambiguous. V lost 1 base to trimming and J lost 8 bases, with 14 bases between them. The CDR3 length is 14 residues. Germline CDR1 is LGHNA and CDR2 is YNFKEQ. DNA for the CDR3: TGTGCCAGCAGCCAAGCCCAGGTTACCGGGGGCTACACCTTC. This sequence encodes CASSQAQVTGGYTF.

J is TRBJ1-1 and V is TRBV19, with 8 nucleotides matching TRBD1. The V and J ends lost 5 bases and 3 bases, in that order; junction bases with no gene match: 5. Germline V CDR1 and CDR2: LNHDA, SQIVND (reference sequence). This CDR3 comprises 14 residues. In nucleotides, the CDR3 is TGTGCCAGTAGTTGGACAGGGAGATACACTGAAGCTTTCTTT. Encoded protein: CASSWTGRYTEAFF. The full variable domain, in which reference TRBV19 and TRBJ1-1 provide the parts outside the CDR3, is DGGITQSPKYLFRKEGQNVTLSCEQNLNHDAMYWYRQDPGQGLRLIYYSQIVNDFQKGDIAEGYSVSREKKESFPLTVTSAQKNPTAFYLCASSWTGRYTEAFFGQGTRLTVV.

The V and J genes are TRBV5-1 and TRBJ2-5; D not resolved. The J call could be wrong; TRBJ2-7 is a better fit for the DNA end. CDR3 size: 14 residues. The germline V gene encodes CDR1 SGHRS and CDR2 YFSETQ. The CDR3 DNA follows: TGCGCCAGCAGCCCTTTTGGGCCACTCTACGAGCAGTACTTC. Protein sequence: CASSPFGPLYEQYF.